Presented here are 9 T cell receptor beta chains from one specimen sequenced in a study of CD4+ T cells in melanoma. The method was immunoSEQ multiplex PCR; TCRdb's version includes in-frame clones alone and lacks a portion of them. This sample carries about 140,000 clones, nearly 95% of them seen once, and the ten largest clones take about 1.6%. The receptors here all came from a human donor with melanoma.

The J gene is TRBJ2-1, the V gene TRBV9; a weak D match, TRBD1 (5 bases). The V end was cut by 0 bases, the J end by 0 bases, with 7 bases between. Germline assignment: CDR1 SGDLS and CDR2 YYNGEE. The length of the CDR3 is 15 residues. The CDR3 loop is CASSVGRASYNEQFF. The CDR3 DNA is TGTGCCAGCAGCGTAGGCAGGGCCTCCTACAATGAGCAGTTCTTC.

The rearrangement joins TRBV5-1 to TRBJ2-2; a possible D gene is TRBD2 (6 bases). CDR1 and CDR2 from the germline V gene are SGHRS and YFSETQ. The CDR3 length is 17 residues. V was trimmed by 4 bases and J by 5 bases, leaving 21 bases between them. CDR3 bases: TGCGCCAGCAGCATGATATCTAGCGCCTGGCAGACCGGGGAGCTGTTTTTT. It translates to CASSMISSAWQTGELFF.

In its sample, this clone was seen once. The chain couples TRBV25-1 to TRBJ1-1, with D maybe TRBD1 (5 bases). Trimming removed 2 bases at V and 1 base at J, with 8 bases between. The CDR3 extends over 14 amino acids. Germline V gene lookup returns CDR1 MGHDK and CDR2 SYGVNS. The CDR3 loop is CASSEPTENTEAFF. In DNA form, the CDR3 reads TGTGCCAGCAGTGAACCGACAGAGAACACTGAAGCTTTCTTT.

This clone was counted only a few times. This chain joins TRBV7-9 and TRBJ2-3, with 8 bases identical to TRBD2. After removal of 6 bases from V and 0 bases from J, the junction contained 14 bases not matched to a gene. CDR1 and CDR2 (germline): SEHNR, FQNEAQ (reference sequence). The CDR3 covers 18 residues. The chain's CDR3 is CASSSPIAGRTSTDTQYF. CDR3 DNA: TGTGCCAGCAGTTCCCCCATAGCGGGGCGTACTAGCACAGATACGCAGTATTTT.

Points on this clone: At one of its ends the junction is not consistent with the germline gene, which may arise from a read error. The V and J genes are TRBV15 and TRBJ2-3; no clear D. The CDR3 totals 14 residues. Germline V CDR1 and CDR2: LNHNV, YYDKDF (reference sequence). CDR3: CATSRMTGADTQYF. For the CDR3, the DNA is TGTGCCACCAGCAGAATGACTGGTGCAGATACACAGTATTTT.

As concerns this clone: Other DNA sequences of this sample code for an identical CDR3. The chain carries TRBV6-4 and TRBJ2-2; 7 bases are shared with TRBD1. The V gene end was trimmed by 6 bases and the J gene end by 7 bases; junction bases not matched to a gene: 8. The CDR3 consists of 14 residues. Germline V gene lookup returns CDR1 MRHNA and CDR2 SNTAGT. The CDR3 nucleotides are TGTGCCAGCAGGCCACAGGGGAACGGCGGGGAGCTGTTTTTT. Protein sequence: CASRPQGNGGELFF.

The chain joins TRBV19 to TRBJ2-7, with 7 bases lining up with TRBD2. The ends lost 3 bases at V and 5 bases at J; junction bases unmatched: 7. Germline V CDR1 and CDR2: LNHDA, SQIVND (reference sequence). The CDR3 totals 14 residues. The DNA for the CDR3 is TGTGCCAGTAGTATTGTGCCTGGGGGGGACGAGCAGTACTTC. Protein: CASSIVPGGDEQYF.

In nucleotides, the CDR3 is TGTGCCAGCAGCCTGGCGCGCGGACGAACAACTGAAGCTTTCTTT. It encodes CASSLARGRTTEAFF. The rearrangement links TRBV11-2 to TRBJ1-1, with D uncertain. The germline V and J ends were trimmed by 5 bases and 5 bases, with 18 bases remaining between them. The germline V gene has CDR1 SGHAT and CDR2 FQNNGV. There are 15 residues in the CDR3.

V usage is TRBV5-4 and J usage is TRBJ2-5; 7 bases match TRBD1. CDR1 is SGHNT, CDR2 YYREEE, per germline (reference sequence). CDR3 length: 14 residues. The V and J ends lost 4 bases and 0 bases, in that order; junction bases with no gene match: 3. DNA for the CDR3: TGTGCCAGCAGCCCGGGACAGTACCAAGAGACCCAGTACTTC. Translated: CASSPGQYQETQYF.